This T cell receptor (beta chain) was identified in a study of vaccination effects on CD4 cells after COVID-19. Overall study: Sampling occurred a median 72 days post second dose, range 14 to 241.

Whole-study results and caveats: Researchers report that only 1 of 255 vaccine-induced clones in healthy vaccinees cross-reacted with common cold coronaviruses.

The repertoire was sequenced with immunoSEQ multiplex PCR; TCRdb's copy has only in-frame clones and lacks some. Among roughly 71,000 clones listed, roughly 76% were seen once. With the ViraFEST assay, the study expanded antigen-specific CD4+ T cells using viral peptide pools, then sequenced them. Investigators separated out CD4+ T cells once 10 days of culture had passed. Participants were given two doses of BNT162b2 or mRNA-1273 vaccine. Vaccinated participants had no history of SARS-CoV-2 infection and tested negative for nucleocapsid antibodies. Germline V lookup: CDR1 LGHDT, CDR2 YNNKEL (reference sequence). The CDR3 contains 13 residues. Deletions cut 6 bases from V and 4 bases from J, with 10 bases between. On this clone itself: Its target is not known.

The receptor was isolated from a human donor who received a COVID-19 vaccine. Source: CD4+ T cells from PBMCs cultured with HCoV-OC43 spike peptides, taken after COVID-19 vaccination. Indicated subset: HCoV-OC43 spike overlapping peptide pool stimulation. The J gene is TRBJ1-3, the V gene TRBV3-1 (or the pseudogene TRBV3-2); no firm D call. The CDR3 sequence: CASSNSAGNTIYF. Here the CDR3 DNA reads TGTGCCAGCAGTAATAGCGCAGGAAACACCATATATTTT.